This TCR beta chain was sequenced in a study of CD8+CD57+ T cells in acquired aplastic anemia. This CDR3 has 14 amino acids. In germline, CDR1 is SGHTA, CDR2 FQGNSA. The V end was cut by 4 bases, the J end by 1 base, with 7 bases between. Genomic DNA constituted the template upon which TCR beta VDJ and CDR3 profiling was performed. Using its own MiXCR run on the reads, TCRdb lists one record per CDR3 protein. Altogether 75,000 to 80,000 distinct CDR3 sequences are present, around 70% being singletons, with the ten largest covering 70% to 90%. Patients chosen for sequencing had CD8+CD57+ cells that had expanded, as shown by flow cytometry.

The V and J genes are TRBV7-2 and TRBJ2-2; D is unclear. Input material: sorted CD4+, CD8+, or CD8+CD57+ T cells (not recorded which) from PBMCs. This TCR was recovered from a human donor with aplastic anemia. The CDR3 DNA reads TGTGCCAGCAGCTCTTCGGTGAACACCGGGGAGCTGTTTTTT. Translating it yields CASSSSVNTGELFF.